The 31 T cell receptor beta chains below were found in one sample sequenced in a study of blood T cell repertoires in COVID-19. Clones were read by immunoSEQ multiplex PCR, and TCRdb kept only the in-frame ones, dropping some. The table shows about 89,000 clones, with 75% to 85% occurring only once. Sequencing used peripheral blood. Source of these receptors: an elderly woman with acute or convalescent COVID-19.

The chain couples TRBV29-1 to TRBJ2-3; 8 nucleotides align to TRBD1. Germline trimming cut 6 bases from V and 2 bases from J; bases unmatched to any gene: 4. CDR3 length equals 13 residues. Germline CDR1 reads SQVTM; CDR2 reads ANQGSEA. The CDR3 coding sequence is TGCAGCGTGACAGGGGAAGCCACAGATACGCAGTATTTT. It codes for CSVTGEATDTQYF.

V and J are TRBV9 and TRBJ1-1; unclear D gene. Germline V gene lookup returns CDR1 SGDLS and CDR2 YYNGEE. The CDR3 is 14 amino acids. The V and J ends lost 0 bases and 3 bases respectively, with 9 bases between them. In DNA form, the CDR3 reads TGTGCCAGCAGCGTAGAAACAGATTACACTGAAGCTTTCTTT. Translation: CASSVETDYTEAFF.

V and J are TRBV9 and TRBJ2-3; 9 nucleotides line up with TRBD2. With 2 bases clipped from V and 3 bases from J, the junction kept 1 base outside the gene matches. In germline, CDR1 is SGDLS, CDR2 YYNGEE. CDR3 size: 14 residues. The CDR3 nucleotides are TGTGCCAGCAGCGTTAGCGGGAGAACAGATACGCAGTATTTT. This codes for CASSVSGRTDTQYF.

V and J are TRBV27 and TRBJ2-2, with 8 bases lining up with TRBD2. V was pared by 2 bases and J by 7 bases, with 6 bases of the junction left unmatched. Per germline, CDR1 MNHEY and CDR2 SMNVEV (reference sequence). This CDR3 has 15 residues. This CDR3 reads CASSLTGGPIGELFF. The DNA of the CDR3 is TGTGCCAGCAGTTTAACGGGAGGGCCAATCGGGGAGCTGTTTTTT.

This clone was recorded once. The CDR3 DNA reads TGCGCCAGCAGCCAAGTCGTAAAGGGGGCCCTGGTTGGCAATGAGCAGTTCTTC. This sequence encodes CASSQVVKGALVGNEQFF. This chain connects TRBV4-1 to TRBJ2-1; 7 bases match TRBD1. With 1 base clipped from V and 6 bases from J, the junction kept 15 bases outside the gene matches. The CDR3 runs 18 residues. Germline V gene data show CDR1 as MGHRA and CDR2 as YSYEKL.

V gene TRBV29-1 combines with J gene TRBJ2-1, with D maybe TRBD1 (5 bases). The germline CDR1 and CDR2 sequences are SQVTM and ANQGSEA. The CDR3 is 16 residues long. V gave up 3 bases and J gave up 4 bases, with 19 bases separating them. CDR3 sequence (DNA): TGCAGCGTTGAGGGTGGGGCGGCCGCCGAATACAATGAGCAGTTCTTC. It encodes CSVEGGAAAEYNEQFF.

This clone was seen more than once but under ten times. The chain joins TRBV18 to TRBJ1-3; weak D call: TRBD1 (5 bases). Germline V gene lookup returns CDR1 KGHSH and CDR2 LQKENI. The V end was cut by 3 bases, the J end by 0 bases, with 12 bases between. The CDR3 has 16 residues. CDR3 region: CASSPELGPSGNTIYF. CDR3 coding DNA: TGTGCCAGCTCACCGGAGTTGGGGCCCTCTGGAAACACCATATATTTT.

The V gene is TRBV11-2, the J gene TRBJ2-1; possible D gene TRBD1, 5 bases. Germline V gene data show CDR1 as SGHAT and CDR2 as FQNNGV. There are 13 residues in the CDR3. Deletions cut 5 bases from V and 5 bases from J, with 10 bases between. The CDR3 bases are TGTGCCAGCAGCCAGGGTCTCCACAATGAGCAGTTCTTC. It encodes CASSQGLHNEQFF.

In this sample, this clone turned up once. The CDR3 is CASSVARGSETQYF. The CDR3, as DNA: TGTGCCAGCAGCGTAGCTAGGGGTTCAGAGACCCAGTACTTC. V usage is TRBV9 and J usage is TRBJ2-5; perhaps TRBD1 as D (5 bases). There are 14 residues in the CDR3. Germline V gives CDR1 SGDLS, CDR2 YYNGEE. V was pared by 0 bases and J by 4 bases, with 10 bases between.

The rearrangement joins TRBV14 to TRBJ2-2; the D gene is possibly TRBD2 (5 bases). Germline assignment: CDR1 SGHDN and CDR2 FVKESK. The germline V and J ends were trimmed by 0 bases and 3 bases, with 23 bases remaining between them. There are 20 residues in the CDR3. In DNA, the CDR3 is TGTGCCAGCAGCCAAGAATTAACGTCGTCGTTCGGGATTGACACCGGGGAGCTGTTTTTT. Translation: CASSQELTSSFGIDTGELFF.

V gene TRBV2 combines with J gene TRBJ2-2, with 9 bases identical to TRBD2. This CDR3 contains 14 residues. V was pared by 7 bases and J by 2 bases, with 2 bases of the junction left unmatched. In germline, CDR1 is SNHLY, CDR2 FYNNEI. DNA for the CDR3: TGTGCCAGCAAAGGGACTAGCAACACCGGGGAGCTGTTTTTT. Its translation: CASKGTSNTGELFF.

The chain is built from TRBV29-1 and TRBJ2-1; 7 bases agree with TRBD1. The CDR3 length is 16 residues. Germline V gene lookup returns CDR1 SQVTM and CDR2 ANQGSEA. The V segment lost 3 bases and the J segment 6 bases; nucleotides outside the gene matches: 14. The CDR3 is CSVDRKGARPPNEQFF. The CDR3 nucleotides read TGCAGCGTTGATCGAAAGGGGGCGAGGCCCCCCAATGAGCAGTTCTTC.

The chain recombines TRBV14 with TRBJ2-7; 7 bases agree with TRBD1. This CDR3 region has 14 residues. After removal of 2 bases from V and 3 bases from J, the junction contained 4 bases not matched to a gene. In germline, CDR1 is SGHDN, CDR2 FVKESK. Here the CDR3 DNA reads TGTGCCAGCAGCCAACCGGGACAGTTCTACGAGCAGTACTTC. Translated, it gives CASSQPGQFYEQYF.

The chain carries TRBV6-1 and TRBJ2-1, with 15 bases matching TRBD2. CDR3 length equals 16 residues. The junction had 10 bases not matched to a gene; V was cut back by 4 bases and J by 12 bases. Germline values: CDR1 MNHNS, CDR2 SASEGT. CDR3 protein: CASSGFAGLAGGRQFF. The CDR3 DNA is TGTGCCAGCAGTGGGTTCGCGGGACTAGCGGGAGGTCGGCAGTTCTTC.

This chain links TRBV7-3 with TRBJ2-3; D is ambiguous. V was trimmed by 2 bases and J by 5 bases, leaving 8 bases between them. Germline lookup yields CDR1 SGHTA and CDR2 FQGTGA. The CDR3 totals 13 residues. The CDR3 sequence is CASSLVQLDTQYF. The CDR3 nucleotides are TGTGCCAGCAGCTTAGTGCAGTTAGATACGCAGTATTTT.

J is TRBJ1-1 and V is TRBV2, with D maybe TRBD1 (6 bases). Trimming took off 3 bases at V and 5 bases at J, with 10 bases between the two ends. Germline V CDR1 and CDR2: SNHLY, FYNNEI. This CDR3 comprises 13 residues. The CDR3 region is CASSEGAGTEAFF. The CDR3 DNA sequence: TGTGCCAGCAGTGAGGGGGCAGGAACTGAAGCTTTCTTT.

This sequence joins TRBV3-1 (or the pseudogene TRBV3-2) and TRBJ1-1; TRBD1 aligns across 8 bases. Trimming removed 1 base from V and 11 bases from J; junction bases left unmatched: 9. This CDR3 contains 14 residues. Germline V gene data show CDR1 as LGHDT and CDR2 as YNNKEL (reference sequence). This CDR3 reads CASSQGNSDRGAFF. The CDR3 DNA follows: TGTGCCAGCAGCCAAGGCAACTCCGACAGGGGCGCTTTCTTT.

The rearrangement links TRBV2 to TRBJ1-1; TRBD1 matches 7 bases. This CDR3 spans 14 amino acids. V lost 5 bases to trimming and J lost 1 base; unmatched junction nucleotides: 4. Germline-derived CDR1 and CDR2 are SNHLY and FYNNEI. The CDR3 loop reads CASSTAGGNTEAFF. In nucleotides, the CDR3 is TGTGCCAGCAGTACCGCAGGGGGGAACACTGAAGCTTTCTTT.

This chain uses TRBV6-5 with TRBJ2-5; possibly TRBD2 for D (5 bases). The CDR3 has 11 residues. Trimming pared 2 bases from V and 7 bases from J, leaving 5 bases between. In germline, CDR1 is MNHEY, CDR2 SVGAGI. CDR3 protein: CASSYGGTQYF. Written as DNA, the CDR3 is TGTGCCAGCAGTTACGGAGGGACCCAGTACTTC.

The CDR3 reads CAWGRGLSGNTIYF. CDR3 nucleotides: TGTGCCTGGGGAAGGGGACTCTCTGGAAACACCATATATTTT. The chain uses TRBV30 and TRBJ1-3; possible D gene TRBD1, 5 bases. In germline, CDR1 is GTSNPN, CDR2 SVGIG (reference sequence). V gave up 5 bases and J gave up 0 bases, with 11 bases separating them. This CDR3 spans 14 amino acids.

V is TRBV5-1 and J is TRBJ1-2, with TRBD1 matching over 7 bases. The CDR3 has 15 residues. V shed 0 bases, J shed 8 bases, and the junction held 10 bases outside the gene matches. CDR1 and CDR2 (germline): SGHRS, YFSETQ. The CDR3 loop is CASSLGNRGTIGYTF. CDR3 nucleotides: TGCGCCAGCAGCTTGGGTAACAGGGGAACTATCGGCTACACCTTC.

This chain uses TRBV2 with TRBJ2-2, with TRBD2 matching over 7 bases. Germline V gene lookup returns CDR1 SNHLY and CDR2 FYNNEI. V was clipped by 8 bases and J by 4 bases; unmatched bases: 13. CDR3 size: 16 residues. CDR3 loop: CASSFQSSGATGELFF. For the CDR3, the DNA is TGTGCCAGCTCATTTCAGTCAAGCGGGGCCACCGGGGAGCTGTTTTTT.

The chain employs TRBV6-1 and TRBJ1-6; maybe TRBD1 (6 bases). The CDR3 contains 15 residues. V lost 7 bases to trimming and J lost 8 bases, with 18 bases between them. The germline V gene has CDR1 MNHNS and CDR2 SASEGT. CDR3: CASTGAGTPHSPLHF. CDR3 DNA: TGTGCCAGCACCGGCGCCGGGACACCACATTCACCCCTCCACTTT.

This chain links TRBV5-1 with TRBJ2-2, with TRBD1 identical over 8 bases. This CDR3 region has 14 residues. The germline V gene encodes CDR1 SGHRS and CDR2 YFSETQ. Trimming removed 3 bases from V and 6 bases from J; junction bases left unmatched: 4. CDR3 bases: TGCGCCAGCAGCTCGTTACAGGGGGCCGGGGAGCTGTTTTTT. Encoded protein: CASSSLQGAGELFF. Complete variable domain (other parts from reference TRBV5-1 and TRBJ2-2): KAGVTQTPRYLIKTRGQQVTLSCSPISGHRSVSWYQQTPGQGLQFLFEYFSETQRNKGNFPGRFSGRQFSNSRSEMNVSTLELGDSALYLCASSSLQGAGELFFGEGSRLTVL.

CDR3 sequence reads: CASSQASGGYSGNTIYF. Written as DNA, the CDR3 is TGTGCCAGCAGCCAAGCCTCGGGGGGCTACTCTGGAAACACCATATATTTT. V is TRBV3-1 (or the pseudogene TRBV3-2) and J is TRBJ1-3; D is possibly TRBD1 (6 bases). Trimming took off 1 base at V and 0 bases at J, with 13 bases between the two ends. Germline V gives CDR1 LGHDT, CDR2 YNNKEL (reference sequence). The CDR3 consists of 17 residues.

This clone was seen more than once but under ten times. This chain connects TRBV2 to TRBJ1-5; D ambiguous. This CDR3 region has 15 residues. Germline values: CDR1 SNHLY, CDR2 FYNNEI. V shed 6 bases and J shed 2 bases, with 14 bases lying between them. The CDR3 nucleotides are TGTGCCAGCAGACCCACCTGGGCACGCAATCAGCCCCAGCATTTT. This translates into CASRPTWARNQPQHF.

The CDR3 loop is CASSLTTGHLSYNEQFF. The DNA for the CDR3 is TGCGCCAGCAGCCTGACCACAGGGCACCTATCCTACAATGAGCAGTTCTTC. V and J are TRBV5-1 and TRBJ2-1, with a tentative D call TRBD1 (6 bases). Trimming took 4 bases from V and 1 from J, leaving 18 bases between them. CDR1 is SGHRS and CDR2 is YFSETQ in the germline V gene. The CDR3 consists of 17 residues.

The chain is built from TRBV29-1 and TRBJ1-1; no firm D call. The ends were cut back, 7 bases at V and 1 base at J, with 10 bases in the middle. CDR3 size: 12 residues. Germline loops: CDR1 SQVTM, CDR2 ANQGSEA. The CDR3 nucleotides read TGCAGCGCCGCAGGAAGGAACACTGAAGCTTTCTTT. This encodes CSAAGRNTEAFF. Based on the CDR3 plus reference TRBV29-1 and TRBJ1-1, the full variable domain is SAVISQKPSRDICQRGTSLTIQCQVDSQVTMMFWYRQQPGQSLTLIATANQGSEATYESGFVIDKFPISRPNLTFSTLTVSNMSPEDSSIYLCSAAGRNTEAFFGQGTRLTVV.

The J gene is TRBJ1-1, the V gene TRBV29-1, with 11 nucleotides matching TRBD1. The CDR3 contains 11 residues. The trim removed 7 bases at V and 10 bases at J, leaving 5 bases unmatched. Germline V gene data show CDR1 as SQVTM and CDR2 as ANQGSEA. CDR3 in DNA: TGCAGCGGGGGACAGGGGGAGGTAGCTTTCTTT. It specifies CSGGQGEVAFF.

This clone has just one count. V gene TRBV28 combines with J gene TRBJ1-5, with 8 bases matching TRBD1. This CDR3 has 15 amino acids. CDR1 is MDHEN, CDR2 SYDVKM, per germline. The junction had 8 bases not matched to a gene; V was cut back by 6 bases and J by 4 bases. This CDR3 reads CASRPQGARNQPQHF. CDR3 bases: TGTGCCAGCAGACCGCAGGGGGCCAGGAATCAGCCCCAGCATTTT.

The J gene is TRBJ1-2, the V gene TRBV3-1 (or the pseudogene TRBV3-2), with 8 bases identical to TRBD1. The germline CDR1 and CDR2 sequences are LGHDT and YNNKEL (reference sequence). The CDR3 is 19 residues long. The junction had 16 bases not matched to a gene; V was cut back by 0 bases and J by 4 bases. CDR3 region: CASSQDAQGQGIPIYGYTF. In nucleotides, the CDR3 is TGTGCCAGCAGCCAAGATGCTCAAGGACAGGGAATCCCTATCTATGGCTACACCTTC.